This TCR beta chain was observed in a study of cytomegalovirus exposure and HLA in healthy donors. On this clone: Its antigen is unidentified. Other nucleotide sequences in the sample specify the same CDR3.

Study conclusions and caveats: Overall, 164 TCR beta chains were annotated as cytomegalovirus-associated. What was likely a sequencing artifact was a cluster of highly shared sequence variants. In a later analysis, TCR beta V- and J-gene trimming showed a link to a missense DCLRE1C variant. As a later analysis showed, several of the most significant clusters appeared to be linked to common viral pathogens.

Amplification used 60 Vbeta primers and 13 Jbeta primers. TCRdb keeps only in-frame clones here, not all; method: immunoSEQ multiplex PCR. The sample consists of about 140,000 clones, about 70% of them appearing once. The CDR3 sequence is 15 residues long. The germline V gene has CDR1 SGHRS and CDR2 YFSETQ. J gave up 3 bases and V 4 bases, and 3 bases lay outside the gene matches. The sequenced sample was PBMCs. This TCR derives from a man between 18 and 29 years old in good health and CMV-seronegative. The chain employs TRBV5-1 and TRBJ1-6; 8 bases map to TRBD1. This CDR3 reads CASSPGQGYNSPLHF. The CDR3 DNA reads TGCGCCAGCAGCCCTGGACAGGGCTATAATTCACCCCTCCACTTT.